This entry lists 24 T cell receptor beta chains sequenced from one sample in a study of cytomegalovirus exposure and HLA in healthy donors. PCR primers comprised 60 Vbeta and 13 Jbeta primers. Data came from immunoSEQ multiplex PCR; TCRdb stores just in-frame clones and leaves some out. Here the sample spans about 130,000 clones, roughly 74% being singletons. Sequencing was performed on PBMCs. The receptors here all came from a man aged 35-49 years in good health and CMV-seropositive.

The chain has TRBV2 and TRBJ1-5; 7 bases line up with TRBD1. Losses at the gene ends were 1 base for V and 2 bases for J; bases not matched to a gene: 2. The CDR3 extends over 15 amino acids. CDR1 SNHLY and CDR2 FYNNEI come from the germline V gene. The CDR3 protein is CASSEEGARNQPQHF. In nucleotides, the CDR3 is TGTGCCAGCAGTGAAGAGGGGGCTCGCAATCAGCCCCAGCATTTT.

In nucleotides, the CDR3 is TGTGCCAGCTCATCCCAACAAGAGACCCAGTACTTC. Its translation: CASSSQQETQYF. This chain joins TRBV18 and TRBJ2-5; the D is unclear. Germline-derived CDR1 and CDR2 are KGHSH and LQKENI. The ends were cut back, 5 bases at V and 2 bases at J, with 6 bases in the middle. The CDR3 totals 12 residues.

The V call is TRBV6-1, the J call TRBJ1-6; D remains ambiguous. Trimming left V 7 bases short and J 0 bases short, with 10 bases between. The CDR3 spans 15 residues. CDR1 is MNHNS and CDR2 is SASEGT in the germline V gene. CDR3 in DNA: TGTGCCAGCATCACGGGGAGCTCCTATAATTCACCCCTCCACTTT. Residues: CASITGSSYNSPLHF.

This chain connects TRBV15 to TRBJ1-4, with D unresolved. The CDR3 runs 16 residues. V was shortened by 0 bases and J by 6 bases, with 14 bases between the two germline ends. Germline V CDR1 and CDR2: LNHNV, YYDKDF (reference sequence). The CDR3 protein is CATSRDSVFGDEKLFF. The CDR3 DNA reads as TGTGCCACCAGCAGAGATTCGGTCTTCGGAGATGAAAAACTGTTTTTT.

The chain combines TRBV10-3 with TRBJ1-2; weak D call: TRBD1 (6 bases). The CDR3 totals 12 residues. The germline V and J ends were trimmed by 7 bases and 2 bases, with 8 bases remaining between them. Germline V CDR1 and CDR2: ENHRY, SYGVKD. As DNA, the CDR3 is TGTGCCATCAACGGACAGAACTATGGCTACACCTTC. It yields the protein CAINGQNYGYTF.

The rearrangement links TRBV18 to TRBJ2-5; D may be TRBD1 (6 bases). Germline CDR1 reads KGHSH; CDR2 reads LQKENI. This CDR3 has 13 residues. The ends were cut back, 4 bases at V and 5 bases at J, with 11 bases in the middle. CDR3 loop: CASSQGQYETQYF. The CDR3 coding sequence is TGTGCCAGCTCACAAGGACAGTACGAGACCCAGTACTTC. The full variable domain, its missing parts supplied by reference TRBV18 and TRBJ2-5, is NAGVMQNPRHLVRRRGQEARLRCSPMKGHSHVYWYRQLPEEGLKFMVYLQKENIIDESGMPKERFSAEFPKEGPSILRIQQVVRGDSAAYFCASSQGQYETQYFGPGTRLLVL.

The J gene is TRBJ1-1, the V gene TRBV15, with TRBD1 identical over 7 bases. V shed 4 bases and J 10 bases; nucleotides not matched to a gene: 6. CDR1 is LNHNV, CDR2 YYDKDF, per germline (reference sequence). The CDR3 loop spans 12 amino acids. The CDR3 region is CATSKPQGVAFF. The CDR3 DNA reads as TGTGCCACCAGCAAGCCCCAGGGGGTAGCTTTCTTT.

This clone was picked up one time. V usage is TRBV5-1 and J usage is TRBJ2-6, with 9 bases aligning to TRBD2. This CDR3 has 18 amino acids. Germline loops: CDR1 SGHRS, CDR2 YFSETQ. J gave up 4 bases and V 3 bases, and 11 bases lay outside the gene matches. In nucleotides, the CDR3 is TGCGCCAGCAGCTCCTTTAGCGGGAGCGCCGTGGGGGCCAACGTCCTGACTTTC. As protein: CASSSFSGSAVGANVLTF.

The chain recombines TRBV19 with TRBJ1-4; 9 nucleotides align to TRBD1. The CDR3 length is 15 residues. The germline V gene encodes CDR1 LNHDA and CDR2 SQIVND (reference sequence). V was pared by 3 bases and J by 7 bases, with 6 bases of the junction left unmatched. The chain's CDR3 is CASSMGTGPSEKLFF. In nucleotides, the CDR3 is TGTGCCAGTAGTATGGGGACAGGGCCGAGTGAAAAACTGTTTTTT. The full variable domain, with the rest looked up from reference TRBV19 and TRBJ1-4, is DGGITQSPKYLFRKEGQNVTLSCEQNLNHDAMYWYRQDPGQGLRLIYYSQIVNDFQKGDIAEGYSVSREKKESFPLTVTSAQKNPTAFYLCASSMGTGPSEKLFFGSGTQLSVL.

The J gene is TRBJ1-5, the V gene TRBV7-6, with TRBD1 as a possible D gene (6 bases). CDR1 and CDR2 from the germline V gene are SGHVS and FNYEAQ. Between the trimmed V and J ends, which lost 5 bases and 5 bases, there was a span of 22 bases. The CDR3 totals 17 residues. The DNA for the CDR3 is TGTGCCAGCAGCCAATCCGGGGGGGGCCTCAGTCATCAGCCCCAGCATTTT. This translates into CASSQSGGGLSHQPQHF.

This chain joins TRBV28 and TRBJ2-7, with a tentative D call TRBD2 (5 bases). This CDR3 region has 15 residues. V was trimmed by 2 bases and J by 2 bases, leaving 13 bases between them. Germline CDR1 and CDR2: MDHEN and SYDVKM. This CDR3 is CASSLVSGLTYEQYF. The CDR3 region has the DNA TGTGCCAGCAGTTTAGTTTCGGGGTTAACCTACGAGCAGTACTTC. The whole variable domain, filled in from reference TRBV28 and TRBJ2-7, reads DVKVTQSSRYLVKRTGEKVFLECVQDMDHENMFWYRQDPGLGLRLIYFSYDVKMKEKGDIPEGYSVSREKKERFSLILESASTNQTSMYLCASSLVSGLTYEQYFGPGTRLTVT.

The V call is TRBV10-3, the J call TRBJ2-5; TRBD2 is a possible D gene (6 bases). From germline, CDR1 is ENHRY and CDR2 SYGVKD. This CDR3 has 13 residues. Trimming removed 7 bases at V and 7 bases at J, with 16 bases between. The CDR3 reads CAIIPGVGLTQYF. Written as DNA, the CDR3 is TGTGCCATCATTCCGGGGGTAGGACTGACCCAGTACTTC.

The J gene is TRBJ1-5, the V gene TRBV6-1; D perhaps matches TRBD1 (6 bases). CDR3 length equals 14 residues. V gave up 5 bases and J gave up 5 bases, with 13 bases separating them. Germline V lookup: CDR1 MNHNS, CDR2 SASEGT. The CDR3 nucleotides read TGTGCCAGCAGTACGAGACAGGTATATCAGCCCCAGCATTTT. Residues: CASSTRQVYQPQHF.

The gene calls are TRBV28 and TRBJ1-2; D might be TRBD1 (5 bases). The V and J ends lost 3 bases and 7 bases respectively, with 18 bases between them. The germline gives CDR1 MDHEN, CDR2 SYDVKM. CDR3 length: 15 amino acids. Here the CDR3 DNA reads TGTGCCAGCAGTTTTTACAGGACCCAAACAGTTGGCTACACCTTC. It codes for CASSFYRTQTVGYTF.

The gene calls are TRBV29-1 and TRBJ2-4, with 10 bases that match TRBD1. Trimming cost V 6 bases and J 6 bases; bases outside gene matches: 5. The CDR3 has 13 amino acids. CDR1 and CDR2 from the germline V gene are SQVTM and ANQGSEA. This CDR3 reads CSVPDRGRNIQYF. CDR3 nucleotides: TGCAGCGTCCCCGACAGGGGGCGAAACATTCAGTACTTC.

This rearrangement joins TRBV28 to TRBJ1-5; D gene uncertain. The V end lost 5 bases, the J end lost 3 bases, and 14 bases lay between the germline ends. This CDR3 spans 15 amino acids. Germline V CDR1 and CDR2: MDHEN, SYDVKM. The CDR3 loop is CASSGPGSINQPQHF. Here the CDR3 DNA reads TGTGCCAGCAGTGGTCCGGGGAGCATCAATCAGCCCCAGCATTTT.

V is TRBV29-1 and J is TRBJ2-1, with D possibly being TRBD2 (6 bases). Germline lookup yields CDR1 SQVTM and CDR2 ANQGSEA. Trimming took off 3 bases at V and 3 bases at J, with 9 bases between the two ends. The CDR3 covers 13 residues. The CDR3, as DNA: TGCAGCGTTGATACCGGGGGCTACAATGAGCAGTTCTTC. Its translation is CSVDTGGYNEQFF.

This clone was counted once. The chain combines TRBV18 with TRBJ1-2; D uncertain. Trimming removed 0 bases from V and 7 bases from J, with 9 bases in between. Germline CDR1 KGHSH, CDR2 LQKENI. The CDR3 loop spans 13 amino acids. Here the CDR3 reads CASSPPSGSGYTF. The DNA of the CDR3 is TGTGCCAGCTCACCACCGTCGGGAAGTGGCTACACCTTC.

The V and J genes are TRBV7-2 and TRBJ1-5; 7 nucleotides line up with TRBD1. This CDR3 has 14 residues. Germline values: CDR1 SGHTA, CDR2 FQGNSA. After removal of 6 bases from V and 3 bases from J, the junction contained 5 bases not matched to a gene. CDR3 bases: TGTGCCAGCAGTTTAACAGGGGTCAATCAGCCCCAGCATTTT. Translating it yields CASSLTGVNQPQHF.

The genes are TRBV5-1 and TRBJ1-2; tentatively, D is TRBD1 (6 bases). The length of the CDR3 is 14 residues. The V end lost 3 bases, the J end lost 6 bases, and 15 bases lay between the germline ends. Germline V gene data show CDR1 as SGHRS and CDR2 as YFSETQ. The CDR3, as DNA: TGCGCCAGCAGCTCAATACAGGGAAACAATGGCTACACCTTC. This codes for CASSSIQGNNGYTF.

This clone was seen more than once but under ten times. The chain couples TRBV5-1 to TRBJ2-7, with D perhaps TRBD1 (5 bases). With 4 bases removed from V and 7 bases from J, the gap between germline ends came to 18 bases. In germline, CDR1 is SGHRS, CDR2 YFSETQ. The CDR3 loop spans 14 amino acids. CDR3 in DNA: TGCGCCAGCAGCCCCTACCCCAGGGCAGGGGAGCAGTACTTC. It translates to CASSPYPRAGEQYF.

This sequence joins TRBV7-8 and TRBJ2-1; TRBD1 agrees at 12 bases. CDR1 is SGHVS, CDR2 FQNEAQ, per germline. This CDR3 comprises 15 residues. V dropped 7 bases and J dropped 5; count of bases not matched to a gene: 6. This CDR3 reads CASTRDRGRDNEQFF. CDR3 sequence (DNA): TGTGCCAGCACCCGGGACAGGGGGCGAGACAATGAGCAGTTCTTC.

This chain links TRBV11-2 with TRBJ2-5; the D is unclear. Trimming took 7 bases from V and 5 from J, leaving 8 bases between them. The CDR3 has 11 amino acids. Germline loops: CDR1 SGHAT, CDR2 FQNNGV. CDR3 residues: CASTPKETQYF. DNA for the CDR3: TGTGCCAGCACACCTAAGGAGACCCAGTACTTC.

The J gene is TRBJ2-3, the V gene TRBV6-1; 8 bases line up with TRBD2. With V trimmed by 3 bases and J by 8 bases, 4 bases remained unmatched. The CDR3 runs 13 residues. In germline, CDR1 is MNHNS, CDR2 SASEGT. CDR3: CASSDRSGTTQYF. CDR3 nucleotides: TGTGCCAGCAGTGATCGTAGCGGGACTACGCAGTATTTT.